This T cell receptor (beta chain) was captured in a study of spatial heterogeneity in lung cancer (dated by TCRdb to between 2017 and 2020). Regarding the complete study: Beta-chain transcripts were consistently detected in greater numbers than alpha-chain transcripts, which likely reflected higher beta-chain transcript abundance. In the raw uncorrected reads, each unique combination of TCR and UMI appeared on average more than ten times. TCR alpha and beta repertoires were quantitatively compared across multiple tumor regions, matched nontumor lung and blood in non-small cell lung cancer. TCR repertoire features were related to nonsynonymous mutation counts determined by whole-exome sequencing of tumor tissue. Both alpha and beta chains were TCR-sequenced in samples taken at surgery, namely 220 tumor regions, approximately 63 matched nontumor lung samples and approximately 58 PBMC samples.

Library method: 5' RACE. Instrument on record: NextSeq 500. To allow correction of PCR and sequencing errors, the TCR library protocol tagged every TCR cDNA molecule with a unique molecular identifier. Turning to the authors' computational methods: TCR identification, UMI-based error correction and CDR3 extraction were all carried out with Decombinator tools. Expanded TCRs were defined as those above a frequency of 2 per 1,000, corresponding to the top 1% of the tumor frequency distribution. Rényi diversity was computed with the R vegan package after subsampling each repertoire 100 times to 5,000 TCRs. To build CDR3 similarity networks, amino acid triplet string-kernel similarity was used, and CDR3s were connected when their pairwise similarity was above 0.82. The raw public data were reprocessed by TCRdb itself: fastp quality trimming at Q25, MiXCR clonotype calling, in-frame beta chains only. Rows matching on CDR3 protein sequence are summarized as one entry with the most common DNA and genes. The V and J calls were not made by the authors but by TCRdb's processing. The sample contains around 60,000 distinct CDR3 sequences, 7.5% to 8.5% of them found a single time. The ten largest clones take up about 16% of the sample.

What the research found in general, with its limitations: Confirming at a functional level the hypothesis that regional TCRs recognize regional mutations was considered to require additional single-cell paired TCR alpha and beta sequencing. Ubiquitous expanded tumor TCRs were found in blood more often at tumor resection than at routine follow-up.

The CDR3 numbers 15 residues from cysteine through phenylalanine. The CDR3 DNA has 45 bases and is translated from base 1. V drops 6 bases and J drops 3 bases, leaving 15 bases in between. Sequences LNHNV (CDR1) and YYDKDF (CDR2) are obtained from the germline V gene (reference sequence). This clonotype was seen ten or more times. Its antigen specificity is not known. The sample holds no much larger clone one base away, and base qualities are not on file. This specimen's time point label, per the study, means: sample taken at primary tumor resection. TCR sequencing used whole RNA extracted from tumor and nontumor lung tissue, or from cryopreserved PBMC samples, without cell sorting. Samples were obtained from 72 patients with early-stage, untreated non-small cell lung cancer from the lung TRACERx cohort. Only patients for whom sufficient RNA was available from at least two tumor regions were selected for TCR sequencing.

The rearrangement joined TRBV15 to TRBJ1-5, with an unclear D gene assignment. The TCR comes from a female donor with early-stage non-small cell lung cancer. This material consisted of PBMCs, taken at surgery. The DNA sequence is as follows: TGTGCCACCAGTACCCCCCGCAGGTCCAATCAGCCCCAGCATTTT. Its product reads: CATSTPRRSNQPQHF.